This T cell receptor (beta chain) was sequenced in a study of identical twins. General study points: Where beta out-of-frame sequences were concerned, excess twin sharing was weaker.

This clonotype occurred many times. The antigen is undetermined. MiXCR, applied by TCRdb to the 5' RACE reads, yields one record per CDR3 protein. The repertoire holds roughly 230,000 distinct CDR3 sequences, with approximately 8.3% as singletons. The V end was cut by 3 bases, the J end by 5 bases, with 13 bases between. The CDR3 runs to 14 residues. The germline CDR1 and CDR2 sequences are MDHEN and SYDVKM. This sample was shared with a second study, whose subject was yellow fever vaccine responses in identical twins.

The sample was CD8+ T cells sorted from blood. This sequence was found in a woman between 18 and 30 years old in good health. The chain recombines TRBV28 with TRBJ2-5; no reliable D call. CDR3 protein: CASSLNLLLETQYF. The CDR3 coding sequence is TGTGCCAGCAGTTTGAATCTACTATTGGAGACCCAGTACTTC.